Presented here are 23 T cell receptor beta chains from one specimen sequenced in a study of beta chain features in type 1 diabetes. Investigators reverse transcribed all isolated RNA, so they sequenced expressed TCRB transcripts. Assay used: immunoSEQ multiplex PCR; TCRdb lists only in-frame clones, some missing. Among 810,000 or so clones listed, about a sixth were seen once. The sequenced sample was naive CD4+ T cells from blood. All receptors derive from a woman aged 18 to 35 in good health.

This clone was recorded a few times. The CDR3 DNA reads as TGTGCCAGCAGCGCGCGTAACCAGGGACTAGCGCCCGAGCAGTACTTC. This translates into CASSARNQGLAPEQYF. The rearrangement links TRBV7-9 to TRBJ2-7; TRBD2 matches at 10 bases. The junction had 13 bases not matched to a gene; V was cut back by 5 bases and J by 6 bases. Per the germline V gene, CDR1 is SEHNR and CDR2 is FQNEAQ (reference sequence). This CDR3 is 16 amino acids long.

This clone occurred a few times. The chain carries TRBV16 and TRBJ2-1, with a tentative D call TRBD1 (6 bases). Germline loops: CDR1 KGHSY, CDR2 FQNENV. CDR3 length equals 13 residues. V gave up 2 bases and J gave up 8 bases, with 10 bases separating them. The CDR3 DNA reads as TGTGCCAGCAGCCAACACAGGGTCTATGAGCAGTTCTTC. Amino acids: CASSQHRVYEQFF. The variable domain in full, completed from reference TRBV16 and TRBJ2-1, reads GEEVAQTPKHLVRGEGQKAKLYCAPIKGHSYVFWYQQVLKNEFKFLISFQNENVFDETGMPKERFSAKCLPNSPCSLEIQATKLEDSAVYFCASSQHRVYEQFFGPGTRLTVL.

This clone turned up a few times. This chain joins TRBV5-1 and TRBJ1-1, with 9 nucleotides matching TRBD1. V lost 3 bases and J lost 6; bases outside the gene matches: 12. Germline values: CDR1 SGHRS, CDR2 YFSETQ. This CDR3 has 16 amino acids. The CDR3 reads CASSYINRGQGSEAFF. Written as DNA, the CDR3 is TGCGCCAGCAGCTACATAAACAGGGGGCAGGGCTCTGAAGCTTTCTTT.

The chain uses TRBV28 and TRBJ1-2; D gene uncertain. V was shortened by 2 bases and J by 8 bases, with 12 bases between the two germline ends. Germline assignment: CDR1 MDHEN and CDR2 SYDVKM. The CDR3 contains 13 residues. The CDR3 reads CASSLGNYVGYTF. CDR3 sequence (DNA): TGTGCCAGCAGTTTAGGGAACTACGTGGGCTACACCTTC.

For this clone: At the DNA level, this CDR3 is encoded by other sequences in the same sample as well. The gene calls are TRBV19 and TRBJ2-3; D unclear. Germline loops: CDR1 LNHDA, CDR2 SQIVND (reference sequence). The CDR3 length is 14 residues. Trimming shortened V by 3 bases and J by 0 bases, and 7 bases separated the two germline ends. The CDR3 reads CASSIGGSTDTQYF. The CDR3 DNA is TGTGCCAGTAGTATCGGCGGTAGCACAGATACGCAGTATTTT.

The rearrangement links TRBV7-2 to TRBJ1-4; 9 bases map to TRBD1. Trimming took 2 bases from V and 10 from J; bases not matched to a gene: 8. Germline V CDR1 and CDR2: SGHTA, FQGNSA. The CDR3 length is 15 residues. This chain's CDR3 is CASSLSTGGLGKLFF. Written as DNA, the CDR3 is TGTGCCAGCAGCTTAAGTACAGGGGGCTTGGGAAAACTGTTTTTT.

V and J are TRBV27 and TRBJ2-1; tentatively, D is TRBD1 (6 bases). V lost 7 bases and J lost 6, with 22 bases in between. The CDR3 is 16 amino acids. Germline loops: CDR1 MNHEY, CDR2 SMNVEV (reference sequence). The CDR3 spells CASTSRPNRVVNEQFF. The CDR3 region has the DNA TGTGCCAGCACCTCGCGCCCCAACAGGGTAGTCAATGAGCAGTTCTTC.

In its sample, this clone was seen a few times. The chain uses TRBV6-5 and TRBJ2-7, with D tentatively TRBD1 (6 bases). The V end lost 0 bases, the J end lost 2 bases, and 11 bases lay between the germline ends. This CDR3 spans 15 amino acids. Germline V gene data show CDR1 as MNHEY and CDR2 as SVGAGI. CDR3 DNA: TGTGCCAGCAGTTACTCACAGGGACAAACCTACGAGCAGTACTTC. Protein sequence: CASSYSQGQTYEQYF.

The genes are TRBV5-6 and TRBJ2-1, with D possibly being TRBD1 (5 bases). The CDR3 is 14 residues long. Trimming left V 0 bases short and J 6 bases short, with 10 bases between. CDR1 and CDR2 (germline): SGHDT, YYEEEE. In DNA, the CDR3 is TGTGCCAGCAGCTTGGAATTTAGGGGCAATGAGCAGTTCTTC. It is translated as CASSLEFRGNEQFF. The whole variable domain, filled in from reference TRBV5-6 and TRBJ2-1, reads DAGVTQSPTHLIKTRGQQVTLRCSPKSGHDTVSWYQQALGQGPQFIFQYYEEEERQRGNFPDRFSGHQFPNYSSELNVNALLLGDSALYLCASSLEFRGNEQFFGPGTRLTVL.

The chain links TRBV2 to TRBJ2-4, with a tentative D call TRBD1 (5 bases). The CDR3 contains 15 residues. With 6 bases removed from V and 0 bases from J, the gap between germline ends came to 12 bases. Germline V lookup: CDR1 SNHLY, CDR2 FYNNEI. The CDR3 region is CASSDFDRAKNIQYF. CDR3 DNA sequence: TGTGCCAGCAGCGACTTCGACAGAGCCAAAAACATTCAGTACTTC.

This chain joins TRBV10-3 and TRBJ1-2, with 12 bases identical to TRBD1. There are 16 residues in the CDR3. Germline assignment: CDR1 ENHRY and CDR2 SYGVKD. With V trimmed by 10 bases and J by 2 bases, 11 bases remained unmatched. The CDR3 nucleotides are TGTGCCACCCTCGGGACAGGGGGCTCTTTCAACTATGGCTACACCTTC. Translation gives CATLGTGGSFNYGYTF.

The chain uses TRBV4-3 and TRBJ2-1, with D perhaps assigned TRBD1 or TRBD2 (5 bases each). The germline CDR1 and CDR2 sequences are LGHNA and YSLEER. V shed 0 bases and J shed 6 bases, with 21 bases lying between them. This CDR3 has 18 residues. The CDR3 loop reads CASSQDLSSHRRTNEQFF. The CDR3 DNA follows: TGCGCCAGCAGCCAAGATCTTAGTAGCCACAGGAGGACCAATGAGCAGTTCTTC.

This clone was recorded a few times. V is TRBV28 and J is TRBJ2-1; D is unclear. The CDR3 spans 17 residues. Germline V CDR1 and CDR2: MDHEN, SYDVKM. Trimming cost V 2 bases and J 5 bases, with 19 bases left between them. The CDR3 loop reads CASSLPLLRAGNNEQFF. Here the CDR3 DNA reads TGTGCCAGCAGTTTACCGCTTTTACGGGCTGGCAACAATGAGCAGTTCTTC.

This clone was seen only a few times. V and J are TRBV27 and TRBJ2-6; D gene unclear. The CDR3 extends over 15 amino acids. Between the trimmed V and J ends, which lost 7 bases and 3 bases, there was a span of 13 bases. CDR1 MNHEY and CDR2 SMNVEV come from the germline V gene (reference sequence). The DNA for the CDR3 is TGTGCCAGCACCGCTCGTGGGGTTGGGGCCAACGTCCTGACTTTC. This translates into CASTARGVGANVLTF.

The chain employs TRBV7-2 and TRBJ2-1; D possibly corresponds to TRBD2 (6 bases). The length of the CDR3 is 16 residues. Trimming took 0 bases from V and 3 from J, leaving 12 bases between them. Looked up from germline, CDR1 is SGHTA and CDR2 is FQGNSA. DNA of the CDR3: TGTGCCAGCAGCTTAGCCGGGGCGGGAATCTACAATGAGCAGTTCTTC. Translating gives CASSLAGAGIYNEQFF.

This clone was detected only a few times. Distinct nucleotide sequences in the sample also encode this CDR3. This chain connects TRBV18 to TRBJ1-1, with D unresolved. V was clipped by 4 bases and J by 2 bases, with 8 bases between them. This CDR3 has 13 residues. CDR1 and CDR2 from the germline V gene are KGHSH and LQKENI. This chain's CDR3 is CASSLTENTEAFF. As DNA, the CDR3 is TGTGCCAGCTCACTGACGGAAAACACTGAAGCTTTCTTT.

This clone has just a few counts. V and J are TRBV18 and TRBJ2-3, with D maybe TRBD2 (5 bases). The CDR3 extends over 13 amino acids. Trimming pared 3 bases from V and 5 bases from J, leaving 9 bases between. Germline loops: CDR1 KGHSH, CDR2 LQKENI. CDR3 bases: TGTGCCAGCTCACCCCAGGCGGGAGATACGCAGTATTTT. This translates into CASSPQAGDTQYF.

This clone was recorded a few times. The chain couples TRBV15 to TRBJ2-1; D is ambiguous. Looked up from germline, CDR1 is LNHNV and CDR2 is YYDKDF (reference sequence). The CDR3 loop spans 13 amino acids. The V end was cut by 4 bases, the J end by 9 bases, with 13 bases between. CDR3 bases: TGTGCCACCAGCATAGCCCCTCAATTTGAGCAGTTCTTC. As protein: CATSIAPQFEQFF.

This clone was detected only a few times. The rearrangement joins TRBV5-4 to TRBJ2-6; TRBD1 matches 8 bases. The CDR3 covers 14 residues. V shed 0 bases, J shed 11 bases, and the junction held 4 bases outside the gene matches. Germline V gene data show CDR1 as SGHNT and CDR2 as YYREEE (reference sequence). The CDR3 sequence: CASSLALTGDVLTF. CDR3 bases: TGTGCCAGCAGCTTGGCGCTGACAGGGGACGTCCTGACTTTC. The variable domain in full, with the rest retrieved from reference TRBV5-4 and TRBJ2-6, is ETGVTQSPTHLIKTRGQQVTLRCSSQSGHNTVSWYQQALGQGPQFIFQYYREEENGRGNFPPRFSGLQFPNYSSELNVNALELDDSALYLCASSLALTGDVLTFGAGSRLTVL.

V gene TRBV18 combines with J gene TRBJ2-6, with 8 bases that match TRBD1. The germline V gene encodes CDR1 KGHSH and CDR2 LQKENI. V was pared by 0 bases and J by 1 base, with 5 bases of the junction left unmatched. This CDR3 contains 18 residues. The CDR3 here is CASSPPGTGGSGANVLTF. As DNA, the CDR3 is TGTGCCAGCTCACCACCAGGGACAGGCGGTTCTGGGGCCAACGTCCTGACTTTC.

The chain employs TRBV28 and TRBJ1-1; D not certain. The V and J ends lost 5 bases and 0 bases respectively, with 10 bases between them. The CDR3 is 14 amino acids. Germline values: CDR1 MDHEN, CDR2 SYDVKM. The CDR3 bases are TGTGCCAGCAGTGTTCCAGCAGTGAACACTGAAGCTTTCTTT. This codes for CASSVPAVNTEAFF.

The V call is TRBV5-1, the J call TRBJ1-4; D remains unclear. V dropped 1 base and J dropped 5 bases, with 9 bases sitting between them. CDR1 and CDR2 (germline): SGHRS, YFSETQ. The CDR3 runs to 14 residues. CDR3 amino acids: CASSLLGMNEKLFF. The CDR3 DNA reads TGCGCCAGCAGCTTGTTGGGGATGAATGAAAAACTGTTTTTT.

A few counts support this clone. The chain combines TRBV11-2 with TRBJ2-1, with unresolved D. V was shortened by 2 bases and J by 6 bases, with 14 bases between the two germline ends. The germline V gene encodes CDR1 SGHAT and CDR2 FQNNGV. CDR3 size: 15 residues. CDR3 loop: CASSLSRNSFNEQFF. The CDR3 region has the DNA TGTGCCAGCAGCTTAAGTCGTAACAGTTTCAATGAGCAGTTCTTC.